This T cell receptor (beta chain) was obtained from a study of T cells and Merkel cell carcinoma outcomes. The CDR3 covers 15 residues. The V gene end was trimmed by 4 bases and the J gene end by 2 bases; junction bases not matched to a gene: 5. CDR1 is SGHAT, CDR2 FQNNGV, per germline. The assay was immunoSEQ multiplex PCR, and TCRdb's table has in-frame clones only and misses some. Of 15,000 to 17,000 clones in the sample, 87% were seen once. This clonotype originated in a human donor with Merkel cell carcinoma. The chain is built from TRBV11-2 and TRBJ1-3, with 7 bases lining up with TRBD1. The sample comprised tumor tissue from Merkel cell carcinoma. The CDR3 here is CASSYDRVAGNTIYF. The DNA for the CDR3 is TGTGCCAGCAGCTACGACAGGGTTGCTGGAAACACCATATATTTT.